This T cell receptor beta chain was obtained from a study of cytomegalovirus exposure and HLA in healthy donors. Across the study: According to later analysis, the same platform produced the 120 or so validation and under 750 first-cohort repertoires.

The donors were part of the validation cohort, which consisted of more than 90 subjects and was separate from the first cohort of 666 subjects. The CDR3 has 14 residues. Trimming cost V 7 bases and J 6 bases, with 19 bases left between them. Germline lookup yields CDR1 SNHLY and CDR2 FYNNEI. Only in-frame clones appear in the TCRdb table, and some are missing; sequencing was by immunoSEQ multiplex PCR. The table has about 130,000 clones, approximately 84% seen once; the top ten hold roughly 27%. The source of this sequence is a man aged 25-45 years in good health and CMV-seropositive. The source material was PBMCs. The chain joins TRBV2 to TRBJ2-7, with TRBD1 as a possible D gene (6 bases). The CDR3 coding sequence is TGTGCCAGCATCGAAAAATACAGGGAGACCGAGCAGTACTTC. Protein sequence: CASIEKYRETEQYF.